This paragraph covers one T cell receptor (beta chain) sequence. The target antigen is unknown. Unique molecular identifiers were incorporated during preparation of the TCRbeta library. TCRdb re-analysed the PCR reads in MiXCR, keeping a single row per CDR3 protein. Of hundreds of thousands of distinct CDR3 sequences in the sample, approximately 15% are singletons; the top ten hold around 4.5%. The V gene's germline CDR1 is DFQATT and CDR2 SNEGSKA (reference sequence). With 1 base removed from V and 2 bases from J, the gap between germline ends came to 5 bases. The CDR3 has 13 residues. This specimen comes from a study of T-cell reconstitution after alpha-beta-depleted transplantation in children. Study-wide results and caveats: It was newly produced T cells that mostly accounted for T-cell counts and diversity one year after transplant. Surviving thymic progenitors and recipient T cells were the source of high TCRbeta diversity at day 60 in some patients. Expanded graft clones numbering several hundred reportedly gave rise to alpha-beta T cells about two months after transplant.

V and J are TRBV20-1 and TRBJ1-4; the D is unclear. The sequencing used PBMCs, mostly from graft donor cells, collected 360 days after TCRalphabeta/CD19-depleted stem cell transplant. The clonotype comes from a male patient aged 10 to 17 who had a stem cell transplant for acute lymphoblastic leukemia, so the T cells may come from the graft donor. The DNA of the CDR3 is TGCAGTGCTAGAGGGGGTACTAATGAAAAACTGTTTTTT. As protein: CSARGGTNEKLFF.